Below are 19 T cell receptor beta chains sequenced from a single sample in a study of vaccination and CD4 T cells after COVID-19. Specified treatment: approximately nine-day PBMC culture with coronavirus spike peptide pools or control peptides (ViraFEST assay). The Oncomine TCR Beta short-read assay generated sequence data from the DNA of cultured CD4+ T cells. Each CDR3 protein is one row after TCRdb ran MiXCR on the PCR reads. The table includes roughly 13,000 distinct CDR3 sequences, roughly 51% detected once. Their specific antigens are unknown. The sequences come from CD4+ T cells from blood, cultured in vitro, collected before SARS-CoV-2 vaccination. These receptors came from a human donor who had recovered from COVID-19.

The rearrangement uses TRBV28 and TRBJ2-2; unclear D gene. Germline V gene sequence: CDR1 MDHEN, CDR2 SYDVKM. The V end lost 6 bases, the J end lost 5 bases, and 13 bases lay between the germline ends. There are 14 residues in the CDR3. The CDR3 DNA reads TGTGCCAGCAGGCAAACGGGTGGGACCGGGGAGCTGTTTTTT. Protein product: CASRQTGGTGELFF.

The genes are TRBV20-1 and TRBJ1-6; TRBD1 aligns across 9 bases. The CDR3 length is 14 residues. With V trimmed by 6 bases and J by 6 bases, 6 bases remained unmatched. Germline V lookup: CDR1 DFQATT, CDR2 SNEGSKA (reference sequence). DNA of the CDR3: TGCAGTGCGACCGGGACAGGGTCTAATTCACCCCTCCACTTT. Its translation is CSATGTGSNSPLHF.

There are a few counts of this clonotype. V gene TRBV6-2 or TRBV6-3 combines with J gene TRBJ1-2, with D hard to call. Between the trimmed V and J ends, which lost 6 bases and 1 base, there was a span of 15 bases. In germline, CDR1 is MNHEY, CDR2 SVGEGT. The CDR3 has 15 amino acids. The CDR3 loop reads CASSPDGPHNYGYTF. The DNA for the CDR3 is TGTGCCAGCAGCCCAGACGGGCCCCATAACTATGGCTACACCTTC.

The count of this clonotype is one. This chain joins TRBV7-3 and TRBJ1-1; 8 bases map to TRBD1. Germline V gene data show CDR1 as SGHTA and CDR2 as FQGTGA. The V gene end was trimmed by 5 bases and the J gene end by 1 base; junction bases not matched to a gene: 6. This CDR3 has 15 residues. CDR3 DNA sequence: TGTGCCAGCAGCCTGTCTGGACAGGGGAACACTGAAGCTTTCTTT. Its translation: CASSLSGQGNTEAFF.

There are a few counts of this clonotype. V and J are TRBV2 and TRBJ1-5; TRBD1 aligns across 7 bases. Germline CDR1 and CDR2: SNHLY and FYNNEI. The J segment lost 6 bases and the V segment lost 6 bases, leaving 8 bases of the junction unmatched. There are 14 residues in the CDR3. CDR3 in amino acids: CASRGTAEGQPQHF. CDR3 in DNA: TGTGCCAGCAGGGGGACAGCCGAGGGTCAGCCCCAGCATTTT.

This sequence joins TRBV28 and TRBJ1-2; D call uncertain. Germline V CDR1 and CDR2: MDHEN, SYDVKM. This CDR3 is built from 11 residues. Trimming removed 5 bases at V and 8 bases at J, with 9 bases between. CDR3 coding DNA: TGTGCCAGCAGTCCCCCGCCCGGCTACACCTTC. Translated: CASSPPPGYTF.

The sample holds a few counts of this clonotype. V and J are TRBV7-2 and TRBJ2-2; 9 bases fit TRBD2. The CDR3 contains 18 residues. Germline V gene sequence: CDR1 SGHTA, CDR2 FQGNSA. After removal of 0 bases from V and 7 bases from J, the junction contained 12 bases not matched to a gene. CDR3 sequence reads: CASSLARGGRGVDGELFF. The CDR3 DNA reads TGTGCCAGCAGCTTAGCGCGGGGGGGCAGGGGGGTCGACGGGGAGCTGTTTTTT.

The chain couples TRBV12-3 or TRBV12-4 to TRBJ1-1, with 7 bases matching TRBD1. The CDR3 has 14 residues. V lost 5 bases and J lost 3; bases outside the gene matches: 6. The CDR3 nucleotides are TGTGCCAGCAGTATGACAGGGAGGGACACTGAAGCTTTCTTT. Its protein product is CASSMTGRDTEAFF.

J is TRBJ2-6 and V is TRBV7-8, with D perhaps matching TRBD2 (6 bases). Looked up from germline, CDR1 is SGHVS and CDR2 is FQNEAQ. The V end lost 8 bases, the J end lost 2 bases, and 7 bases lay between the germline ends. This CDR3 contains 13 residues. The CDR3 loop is CASRGTGANVLTF. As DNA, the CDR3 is TGTGCCAGCCGGGGGACTGGGGCCAACGTCCTGACTTTC.

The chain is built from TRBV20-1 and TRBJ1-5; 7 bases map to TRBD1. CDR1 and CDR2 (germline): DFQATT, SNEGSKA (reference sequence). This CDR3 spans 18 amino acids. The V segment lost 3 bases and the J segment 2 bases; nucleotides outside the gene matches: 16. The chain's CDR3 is CSARRNVRVGGGNQPQHF. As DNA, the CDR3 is TGCAGTGCTAGGAGGAATGTCCGGGTAGGGGGCGGCAATCAGCCCCAGCATTTT.

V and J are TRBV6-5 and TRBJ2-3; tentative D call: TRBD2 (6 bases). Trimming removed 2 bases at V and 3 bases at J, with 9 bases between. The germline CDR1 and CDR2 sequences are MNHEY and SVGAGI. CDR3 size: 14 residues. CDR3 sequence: CASSYAGFTDTQYF. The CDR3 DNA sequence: TGTGCCAGCAGTTACGCGGGGTTTACAGATACGCAGTATTTT.

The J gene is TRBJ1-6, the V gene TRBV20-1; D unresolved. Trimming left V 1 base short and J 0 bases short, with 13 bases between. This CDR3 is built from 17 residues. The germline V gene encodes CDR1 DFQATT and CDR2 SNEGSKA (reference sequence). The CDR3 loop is CSARGGPASSYNSPLHF. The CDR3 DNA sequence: TGCAGTGCTAGAGGGGGTCCTGCGAGCTCCTATAATTCACCCCTCCACTTT.

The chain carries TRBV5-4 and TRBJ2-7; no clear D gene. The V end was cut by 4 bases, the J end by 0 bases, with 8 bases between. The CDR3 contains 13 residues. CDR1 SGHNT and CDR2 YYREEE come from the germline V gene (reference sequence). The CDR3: CASSPPSSYEQYF. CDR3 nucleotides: TGTGCCAGCAGCCCACCGAGCTCCTACGAGCAGTACTTC.

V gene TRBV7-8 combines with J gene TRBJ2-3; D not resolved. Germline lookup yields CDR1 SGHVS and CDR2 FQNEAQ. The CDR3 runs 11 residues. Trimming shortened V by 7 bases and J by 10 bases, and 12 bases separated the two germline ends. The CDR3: CASTFEVAQYF. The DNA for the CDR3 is TGTGCCAGCACTTTCGAAGTCGCGCAGTATTTT.

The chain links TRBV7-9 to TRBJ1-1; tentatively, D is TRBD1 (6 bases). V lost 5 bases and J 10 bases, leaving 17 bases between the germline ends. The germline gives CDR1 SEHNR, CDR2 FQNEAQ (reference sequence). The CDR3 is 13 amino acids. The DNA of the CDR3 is TGTGCCAGCAGCCGGGACACCTCTCGGAGAGCTTTCTTT. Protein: CASSRDTSRRAFF.

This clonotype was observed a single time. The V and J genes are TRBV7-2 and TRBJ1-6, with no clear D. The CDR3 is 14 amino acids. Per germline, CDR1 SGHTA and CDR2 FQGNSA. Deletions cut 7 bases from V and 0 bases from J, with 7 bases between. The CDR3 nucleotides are TGTGCCAGCAATATGGACTCCTATAATTCACCCCTCCACTTT. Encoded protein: CASNMDSYNSPLHF. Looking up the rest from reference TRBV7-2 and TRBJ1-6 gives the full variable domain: GAGVSQSPSNKVTEKGKDVELRCDPISGHTALYWYRQSLGQGLEFLIYFQGNSAPDKSGLPSDRFSAERTGGSVSTLTIQRTQQEDSAVYLCASNMDSYNSPLHFGNGTRLTVT.

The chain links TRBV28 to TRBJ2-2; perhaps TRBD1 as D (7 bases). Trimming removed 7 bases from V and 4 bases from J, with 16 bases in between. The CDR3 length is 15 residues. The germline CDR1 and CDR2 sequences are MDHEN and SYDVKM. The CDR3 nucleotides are TGTGCCAGCATCAAACAGGGGACTTTCACCGGGGAGCTGTTTTTT. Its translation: CASIKQGTFTGELFF.

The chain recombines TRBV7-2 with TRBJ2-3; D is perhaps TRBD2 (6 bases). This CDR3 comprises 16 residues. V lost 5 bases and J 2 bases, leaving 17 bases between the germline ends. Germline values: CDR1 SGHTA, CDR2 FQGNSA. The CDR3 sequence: CASSLDPGVFTDTQYF. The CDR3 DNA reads TGTGCCAGCAGCCTCGATCCGGGGGTTTTCACAGATACGCAGTATTTT.

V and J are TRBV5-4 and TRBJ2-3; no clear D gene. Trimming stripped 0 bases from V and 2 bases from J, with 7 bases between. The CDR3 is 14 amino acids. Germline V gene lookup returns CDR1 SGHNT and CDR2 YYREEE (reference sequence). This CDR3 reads CASSLASSTDTQYF. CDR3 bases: TGTGCCAGCAGCTTGGCCTCCTCCACAGATACGCAGTATTTT.